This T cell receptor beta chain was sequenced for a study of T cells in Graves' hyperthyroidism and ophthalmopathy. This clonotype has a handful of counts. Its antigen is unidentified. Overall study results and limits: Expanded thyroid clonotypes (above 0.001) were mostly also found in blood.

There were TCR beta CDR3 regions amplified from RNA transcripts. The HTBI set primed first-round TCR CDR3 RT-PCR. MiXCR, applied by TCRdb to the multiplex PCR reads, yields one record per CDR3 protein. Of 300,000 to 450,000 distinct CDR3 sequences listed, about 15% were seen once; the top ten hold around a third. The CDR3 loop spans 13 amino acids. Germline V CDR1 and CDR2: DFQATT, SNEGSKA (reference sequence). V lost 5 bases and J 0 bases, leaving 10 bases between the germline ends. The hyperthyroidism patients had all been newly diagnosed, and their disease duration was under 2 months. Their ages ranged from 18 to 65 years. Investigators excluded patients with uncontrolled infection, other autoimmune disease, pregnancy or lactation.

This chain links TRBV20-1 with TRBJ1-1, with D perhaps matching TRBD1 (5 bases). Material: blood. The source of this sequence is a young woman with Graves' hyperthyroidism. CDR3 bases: TGCAGTGCTTCGACAGTAATGAACACTGAAGCTTTCTTT. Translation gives CSASTVMNTEAFF.